The following is a TCR beta chain sequence with its context. The germline gives CDR1 SQVTM, CDR2 ANQGSEA. V was trimmed by 4 bases and J by 2 bases, leaving 7 bases between them. CDR3 length equals 12 residues. Original handling: Reference gene primer amplification yielded estimated nucleated cell counts. Measured with immunoSEQ multiplex PCR; TCRdb has only the in-frame clones, and not every one. Clonal size and the V and J genes are those of that table, whereas D and trimming came from the DNA. The sample lists about 200,000 clones; roughly 89% were seen once. The data derive from a study of blood T cell repertoires in COVID-19. Overall study: Sites in the United States, Italy and Spain provided acute and convalescent COVID-19 samples.

All enrollees were roughly 18 to 100 years old and from about two dozen US areas. Participant-reported clinical history was the basis for cohort assignment. Sequenced input: PBMCs or T cells enriched from blood (not recorded which). The chain recombines TRBV29-1 with TRBJ2-3; D is perhaps TRBD2 (5 bases). This sequence originates from a woman aged 30 to 39 who had been exposed to COVID-19. The CDR3 nucleotides read TGCAGCGTTGGAGGGTACACAGATACGCAGTATTTT. It yields the protein CSVGGYTDTQYF.